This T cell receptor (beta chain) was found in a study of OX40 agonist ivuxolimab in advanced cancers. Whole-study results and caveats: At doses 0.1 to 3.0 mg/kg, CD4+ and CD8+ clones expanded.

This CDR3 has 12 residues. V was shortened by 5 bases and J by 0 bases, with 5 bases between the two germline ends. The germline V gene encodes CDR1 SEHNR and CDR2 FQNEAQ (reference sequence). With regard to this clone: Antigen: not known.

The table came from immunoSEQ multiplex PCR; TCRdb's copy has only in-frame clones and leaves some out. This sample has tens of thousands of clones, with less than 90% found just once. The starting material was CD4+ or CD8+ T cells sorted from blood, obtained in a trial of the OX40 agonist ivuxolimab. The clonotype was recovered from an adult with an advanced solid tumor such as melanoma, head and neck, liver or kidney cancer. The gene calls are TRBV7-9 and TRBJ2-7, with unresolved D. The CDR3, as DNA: TGTGCCAGCAGCGGACGCTCCTACGAGCAGTACTTC. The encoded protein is CASSGRSYEQYF. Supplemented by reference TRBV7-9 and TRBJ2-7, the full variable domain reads DTGVSQNPRHKITKRGQNVTFRCDPISEHNRLYWYRQTLGQGPEFLTYFQNEAQLEKSRLLSDRFSAERPKGSFSTLEIQRTEQGDSAMYLCASSGRSYEQYFGPGTRLTVT.